This T cell receptor (beta chain) was sequenced for a study of T cell responses to AZD1222 COVID-19 vaccine. Trimming took off 0 bases at V and 2 bases at J, with 8 bases between the two ends. The CDR3 spans 14 residues. Germline V gene lookup returns CDR1 LNHDA and CDR2 SQIVND (reference sequence). Produced via immunoSEQ multiplex PCR; TCRdb's table is partial and in-frame only. The repertoire consists of approximately 120,000 clones, with roughly 88% occurring once and the leading ten covering 5% to 6%. The rearrangement links TRBV19 to TRBJ2-7; no reliable D call. This sequence was found in an adult who received the AZD1222 COVID-19 vaccine. Material: peripheral blood, obtained 28 days after the second AZD1222 dose. The CDR3 loop is CASSIDRKTYEQYF. The DNA of the CDR3 is TGTGCCAGTAGTATAGACAGGAAGACCTACGAGCAGTACTTC.